The T cell receptor (beta chain) under discussion was sequenced for a study of beta chain features in type 1 diabetes. Study observations and caveats: Unsettled here was the matter of whether HLA type influences TCRB rearrangement.

As concerns this clone: Its target is unknown.

The germline V gene has CDR1 SEHNR and CDR2 FQNEAQ (reference sequence). Trimming stripped 7 bases from V and 7 bases from J, with 11 bases between. This CDR3 comprises 12 residues. Every participating donor gave one draw, a heparinised blood sample averaging around 120 mL. All of the isolated RNA was reverse transcribed, so expressed TCRB transcripts were sequenced. TCRdb's copy holds only in-frame clones and misses some; the assay was immunoSEQ multiplex PCR. The sample records 200,000 to 250,000 clones, about 30% being singletons. The rearrangement uses TRBV7-9 and TRBJ2-1; maybe TRBD2 (5 bases). This TCR was sampled from a man younger than 45 in good health. Material: central memory CD4+ T cells from blood. CDR3 bases: TGTGCCAGCAACCCAACGGGGAATGAGCAGTTCTTC. This translates into CASNPTGNEQFF.